The 3 T cell receptor beta chains listed next were all sequenced from one sample in a study of neurological immune-mediated disorders. From the 5' RACE reads, TCRdb called clonotypes with MiXCR, one entry per CDR3 protein. This sample carries 14,000 or so distinct CDR3 sequences, over 10% of them seen once, and the ten largest clones take roughly two fifths. Sequencing was performed on CD8+ T cells from blood. All receptors come from a female donor with HTLV-1-associated myelopathy (HAM/TSP).

In this sample, this clonotype turned up many times. The V and J genes are TRBV6-5 and TRBJ2-7; 7 positions match TRBD1. This CDR3 comprises 12 residues. V was clipped by 6 bases and J by 3 bases; unmatched bases: 2. CDR1 MNHEY and CDR2 SVGAGI come from the germline V gene. The CDR3 protein is CASSTGVYEQYF. The DNA for the CDR3 is TGTGCCAGCAGCACAGGGGTCTACGAGCAGTACTTC.

This clonotype was recorded at least ten times. The V and J genes are TRBV10-2 and TRBJ1-5, with a tentative D call TRBD1 (5 bases). Deletions cut 4 bases from V and 3 bases from J, with 10 bases between. This CDR3 is built from 14 residues. Germline CDR1 reads WSHSY; CDR2 reads SAAADI. The CDR3 spells CASSADRPNQPQHF. CDR3 sequence (DNA): TGCGCCAGCAGTGCTGACAGACCCAATCAGCCCCAGCATTTT.

This clonotype was detected many times. CDR3 DNA: TGCGCCAGCAGCTTCTCCGGGGCCCACAATGAGCAGTTCTTC. This codes for CASSFSGAHNEQFF. The genes are TRBV5-1 and TRBJ2-1; D possibly uses TRBD1 or TRBD2 (5 bases each). Trimming left V 2 bases short and J 5 bases short, with 11 bases between. Germline V gene sequence: CDR1 SGHRS, CDR2 YFSETQ. The CDR3 sequence is 14 residues long.